What follows is one T cell receptor (beta chain) and its context. No antigen is known for it. Base qualities are not recorded, but no much larger clone differs from it by a single base. These data are taken from a study of shared clonotypes between healthy human individuals (dated by TCRdb to about 2020). The study in broad terms: A couple of women and a few men aged 18 to 49 years were included in the cohort. For each donor, CD4 naive and CD4 memory were each run on three plates, CD8 naive on two plates, and CD8 memory on one plate. The study deeply sequenced blood TCR repertoires of about five healthy adults to estimate repertoire size and the extent of clonotype sharing between individuals. To increase sequencing depth and limit assay-specific biases, different laboratories used diverse techniques to prepare libraries and sequence TCR repertoires. Between about 0.94 and 8.9 billion PBMCs per donor were obtained by leukapheresis. Summary of the overall study and its limitations: When four donors were compared, the shared fraction of clonotypes was around 5% for naive CD4, less than 4% for naive CD8, roughly 2.5% for memory CD4, and 0.4% for memory CD8. Because the study included a small number of donors, the genetic and exposure-history diversity represented was limited. Pairwise subsampling led to the expectation that sequencing depth would affect the degree of clonotype sharing among donors. Sampling was restricted to blood, and TCR repertoires in tissues likely differ from the TCR repertoires found in blood. Naive subsets generally had larger estimated clonotype richness than memory subsets. Rarefaction of sorted-subset datasets indicated incomplete sequencing despite the large sequencing depth. Compared with non-shared clonotypes, the clonotypes found in all four sorted-subset donors had higher generation probabilities.

Using the deep immunoSEQ assay, TCR CDR3 regions were amplified from genomic DNA by multiplex PCR. Genomic DNA extracted from each cell subset was distributed evenly over all wells of several immunoSEQ 96-well plates, and each plate served as one replicate. For sorted subsets, each replicate PCR was loaded with roughly 200 ng genomic DNA, equivalent to roughly 30,000 T cell genomes. The purified libraries were quantified using a Qubit 3.0 fluorometer, sized with a Bioanalyzer 2100, and then quantified again using the KAPA Library Quantification kit. Every immunoSEQ 96-well plate was sequenced on a separate single-read 150-cycle Illumina NextSeq 550 flow cell. As for the original processing: Because the immunoSEQ output held only junctional sequences and lacked quality scores, the filtering could not match the filtering applied to full-length reads. To assign V/J genes and CDR3, sequences were annotated against IMGT germline references using PyIR, a Python wrapper for IgBLAST v1.9. Reads were filtered out if the reads had weak V/J assignments (E-value above 1e-6), no CDR3, stop codons, out-of-frame junctions, or ambiguous translated residues. V3J clonotypes were defined as sequences sharing an identical inferred V gene, J gene, and CDR3 amino acid sequence. The percentage overlap between two repertoires was calculated by dividing the number of shared unique clonotypes by the size of the smaller repertoire. Three approaches were used to assess repertoire richness: RTK rarefaction, the Chao1 estimator, and Recon v2.1 estimates of unobserved clonotypes. Generation probabilities were computed with OLGA for all TCRbeta clonotypes obtained by the gDNA method from four donors. Entries here come from immuneACCESS through TCRdb and include only in-frame sequences with V and J called. Some clones fail to appear in such tables; in the studies checked, an unresolved V gene covers under half of the shortfall, and the cause of the remainder is unknown. The V and J calls and clone size were taken over from that table, and D and trimming were inferred from the DNA. Present in this sample are about 680,000 clones, about 91% of which were seen just once. The biggest ten clones account for approximately 22% of the sample.

CD8 naive samples were CD45RO-negative cells positively selected for CCR7, giving a CD45RA+CCR7+ population that excluded TemRA cells. Healthy HIV-negative adults with no recently reported acute infections or vaccinations were included as donors. Every donor was a Caucasian adult residing in Nashville, Tennessee, USA. Blood was obtained by leukapheresis, after which PBMCs were separated by Ficoll-Histopaque density gradient centrifugation and cryopreserved in liquid nitrogen vapor phase. Analytical flow cytometry was used to check the purity and quantity of every magnetically sorted T cell population. From each sorted fraction, genomic DNA was isolated and quantified by UV absorbance on a Nanodrop 2000c. Unmatched junction bases come to 6, with V trimmed by 5 bases and J by 0 bases. As encoded in the germline V gene, CDR1 is SGHAT while CDR2 is FQNNGV. The CDR3 covers 15 residues, taking in both the cysteine and the phenylalanine. CDR3 DNA only is kept here, 45 bases in frame from base 1.

The chain uses TRBV11-2 and TRBJ1-2; TRBD1 aligns with 7 central bases. The sample consisted of naive CD8+ T cells sorted from blood. The cell subset or site tag for this specimen amounts to: CD45RA+CCR7+. The TCR originated in a man under 40 in good health. The CDR3 is CASSRWDSTNYGYTF. The DNA sequence reads TGTGCCAGCAGCCGATGGGACAGTACTAACTATGGCTACACCTTC.